The source of this TCR beta chain is a study of cytomegalovirus exposure and HLA in healthy donors. Study information: Samples from HLA-typed donors yielded approximately 80 million unique TCRs in an early data release. General study results and limits: HLA restriction was apparent for most CMV-associated TCR beta chains in a later analysis. Apart from CMV serostatus, no immune exposure information was available. Presence/absence results assume similar sequencing depth per donor, which may not hold.

Primers: 60 Vbeta forward and 13 Jbeta reverse. The data were produced by immunoSEQ multiplex PCR, yet TCRdb's version contains in-frame clones alone and is incomplete. In the table there are approximately 100,000 clones, about three quarters of which are singletons. Comment on this clone: Its antigen is not identified.

CDR1 is MDHEN and CDR2 is SYDVKM in the germline V gene. With 2 bases clipped from V and 0 bases from J, the junction kept 19 bases outside the gene matches. This CDR3 contains 22 residues. The chain uses TRBV28 and TRBJ1-6; 7 bases line up with TRBD1. The origin of this receptor is a man aged 35 to 55 in good health and CMV-seronegative. The sequencing sample was made of PBMCs. CDR3 amino acids: CASSLNPYPPGRDSSYNSPLHF. The CDR3 coding sequence is TGTGCCAGCAGTTTAAATCCCTACCCCCCGGGAAGGGACAGCTCCTATAATTCACCCCTCCACTTT.